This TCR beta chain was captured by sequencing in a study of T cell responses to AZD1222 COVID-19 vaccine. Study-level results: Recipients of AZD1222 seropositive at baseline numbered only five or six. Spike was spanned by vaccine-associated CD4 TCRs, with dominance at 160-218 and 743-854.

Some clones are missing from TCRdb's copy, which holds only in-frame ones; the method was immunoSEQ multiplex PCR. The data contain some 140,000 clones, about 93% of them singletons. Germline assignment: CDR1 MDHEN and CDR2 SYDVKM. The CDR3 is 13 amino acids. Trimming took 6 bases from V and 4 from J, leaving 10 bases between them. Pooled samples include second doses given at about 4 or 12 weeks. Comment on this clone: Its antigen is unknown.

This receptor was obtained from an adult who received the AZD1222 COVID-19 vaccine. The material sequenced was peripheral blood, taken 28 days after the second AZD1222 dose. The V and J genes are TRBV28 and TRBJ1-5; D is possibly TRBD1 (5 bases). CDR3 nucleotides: TGTGCCAGCAGCGCAAGGGGAAATCAGCCCCAGCATTTT. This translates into CASSARGNQPQHF.